This note documents a single T cell receptor beta chain sequence. Looked up from germline, CDR1 is LNHDA and CDR2 is SQIVND (reference sequence). Between the trimmed V and J ends, which lost 3 bases and 3 bases, there was a span of 14 bases. The CDR3 extends over 15 amino acids. The table came from immunoSEQ multiplex PCR; TCRdb's copy has only in-frame clones and leaves some out. The sample lists around 310,000 clones; around 87% were seen once. This sample was included in a study of blood T cell repertoires in COVID-19. On the study more broadly: Spain, Italy and the United States supplied samples that represented acute and convalescent COVID-19.

The receptor was isolated from a woman aged 35 to 49 with COVID-19, enrolled during active disease. The V call is TRBV19, the J call TRBJ1-2; TRBD1 might be the D (5 bases). The sequenced sample was peripheral blood. CDR3 DNA: TGTGCCAGTAGTATTTTAAGGGGAACATACTATGGCTACACCTTC. As protein: CASSILRGTYYGYTF.